This TCR beta chain was sequenced in a study of blood T cells in healthy people across ages. Sample-barcoded 5' priming and a J-beta primer mix drove a second PCR of roughly 7 to 11 cycles. TCRdb independently ran MiXCR on the 5' RACE reads; one entry per CDR3 protein. Among 910,000 or so distinct CDR3 sequences listed, just over 50% were seen once. In this sample, this clonotype turned up once. From germline, CDR1 is MNHEY and CDR2 SMNVEV (reference sequence). V lost 5 bases and J 10 bases, leaving 12 bases between the germline ends. This CDR3 contains 13 residues. Specimen: blood. The sequence derives from a woman aged 55-69 years in good health. The rearrangement uses TRBV27 and TRBJ1-6; TRBD1 is a possible D gene (5 bases). This CDR3 is CASSLSGLSPLHF. DNA for the CDR3: TGTGCCAGCAGTCTCTCAGGGCTCTCACCCCTCCACTTT.